Presented here are 32 T cell receptor beta chains from one specimen sequenced in a study of blood T cell repertoires in COVID-19. TCRdb keeps only in-frame clones here, not all; method: immunoSEQ multiplex PCR. The sample lists approximately 160,000 clones, about 83% occurring once. What was sequenced was PBMCs or T cells enriched from blood (not recorded which). These receptors were taken from a woman aged 45-60 years in a cohort exposed to, infected with or recovered from COVID-19 (not recorded which).

The V gene is TRBV4-2, the J gene TRBJ2-7; 11 positions match TRBD2. The CDR3 has 20 residues. Germline CDR1 LGHNA, CDR2 YNFKEQ. The V segment lost 1 base and the J segment 0 bases; nucleotides outside the gene matches: 14. The CDR3 sequence: CASSQGGGTGLAESSYEQYF. For the CDR3, the DNA is TGTGCCAGCAGCCAAGGTGGAGGGACGGGACTAGCGGAGAGCTCCTACGAGCAGTACTTC.

The chain uses TRBV7-2 and TRBJ1-4; D unclear. This CDR3 is built from 16 residues. Looked up from germline, CDR1 is SGHTA and CDR2 is FQGNSA. The germline V and J ends were trimmed by 5 bases and 4 bases, with 17 bases remaining between them. CDR3 loop: CASSLRKDRGNEKLFF. CDR3 DNA sequence: TGTGCCAGCAGCCTAAGGAAGGATCGCGGTAATGAAAAACTGTTTTTT. The variable domain in full, completed from reference TRBV7-2 and TRBJ1-4, reads GAGVSQSPSNKVTEKGKDVELRCDPISGHTALYWYRQSLGQGLEFLIYFQGNSAPDKSGLPSDRFSAERTGGSVSTLTIQRTQQEDSAVYLCASSLRKDRGNEKLFFGSGTQLSVL.

V gene TRBV6-2 or TRBV6-3 combines with J gene TRBJ2-7; 7 nucleotides agree with TRBD1. V shed 4 bases, J shed 3 bases, and the junction held 9 bases outside the gene matches. The CDR3 is 15 amino acids. The germline gives CDR1 MNHEY, CDR2 SVGEGT. DNA for the CDR3: TGTGCCAGCAGTTCACCCGACAGGGCCCACTACGAGCAGTACTTC. This codes for CASSSPDRAHYEQYF.

The J gene is TRBJ1-2, the V gene TRBV6-5; D may be TRBD1 (5 bases). Between the trimmed V and J ends, which lost 6 bases and 8 bases, there was a span of 16 bases. This CDR3 comprises 13 residues. Germline CDR1 MNHEY, CDR2 SVGAGI. CDR3 loop: CASSLTGPGGYTF. CDR3 nucleotide sequence: TGTGCCAGCAGCCTCACAGGTCCAGGGGGCTACACCTTC.

This sequence joins TRBV27 and TRBJ2-7; D is ambiguous. CDR1 and CDR2 from the germline V gene are MNHEY and SMNVEV (reference sequence). The CDR3 consists of 14 residues. Trimming took 3 bases from V and 1 from J, leaving 10 bases between them. This chain's CDR3 is CASSLVWQSYEQYF. CDR3 sequence (DNA): TGTGCCAGCAGTTTGGTCTGGCAATCCTACGAGCAGTACTTC.

The chain recombines TRBV7-8 with TRBJ2-7; the D gene is possibly TRBD1 (6 bases). The V gene lost 7 bases and the J gene lost 3 bases, with 25 bases spanning the gap. This CDR3 comprises 17 residues. Germline V gene data show CDR1 as SGHVS and CDR2 as FQNEAQ. CDR3: CASTSQNPGHPHYEQYF. CDR3 coding DNA: TGTGCCAGCACATCCCAAAATCCGGGACATCCGCACTACGAGCAGTACTTC.

This clone was seen only once. This chain joins TRBV5-1 and TRBJ1-1; TRBD1 agrees at 12 bases. CDR3 length equals 14 residues. Germline trimming cut 4 bases from V and 6 bases from J; bases unmatched to any gene: 4. Germline-derived CDR1 and CDR2 are SGHRS and YFSETQ. CDR3 loop: CASSRDRGLAEAFF. The CDR3 nucleotides are TGCGCCAGCAGCAGGGACAGGGGGCTGGCTGAAGCTTTCTTT.

This clone has more than one count but fewer than ten. V is TRBV2 and J is TRBJ1-5; 11 nucleotides agree with TRBD1. Germline V CDR1 and CDR2: SNHLY, FYNNEI. The CDR3 contains 15 residues. V dropped 6 bases and J dropped 1; count of bases not matched to a gene: 2. CDR3 in DNA: TGTGCCAGCAGGGACAGGGGGCTGAGCAATCAGCCCCAGCATTTT. Its protein is CASRDRGLSNQPQHF.

Regarding this clone: The same CDR3 is also encoded by other DNA sequences in this sample. The chain has TRBV7-3 and TRBJ1-2; tentatively, D is TRBD1 (6 bases). Germline CDR1 SGHTA, CDR2 FQGTGA. Deletions cut 5 bases from V and 4 bases from J, with 11 bases between. The CDR3 extends over 13 amino acids. The CDR3 protein is CASSPTGVYGYTF. In DNA, the CDR3 is TGTGCCAGCAGCCCGACAGGTGTCTATGGCTACACCTTC. The variable domain in full, with the rest retrieved from reference TRBV7-3 and TRBJ1-2, is GAGVSQTPSNKVTEKGKYVELRCDPISGHTALYWYRQSLGQGPEFLIYFQGTGAADDSGLPNDRFFAVRPEGSVSTLKIQRTERGDSAVYLCASSPTGVYGYTFGSGTRLTVV.

This chain joins TRBV20-1 and TRBJ1-2; D gene uncertain. Germline CDR1 reads DFQATT; CDR2 reads SNEGSKA (reference sequence). The CDR3 is 11 amino acids. Trimming shortened V by 1 base and J by 7 bases, and 7 bases separated the two germline ends. DNA for the CDR3: TGCAGTGCTAGAGTCCAGGTTGGCTACACCTTC. Protein product: CSARVQVGYTF.

This clone was counted between two and nine times. The chain links TRBV7-9 to TRBJ1-4; D ambiguous. The CDR3 spans 14 residues. Germline CDR1 SEHNR, CDR2 FQNEAQ (reference sequence). V was clipped by 7 bases and J by 4 bases, with 13 bases between them. The CDR3 is CASKTDFGNEKLFF. Written as DNA, the CDR3 is TGTGCCAGCAAAACGGACTTTGGTAATGAAAAACTGTTTTTT.

This chain links TRBV5-6 with TRBJ1-4; D ambiguous. The CDR3 consists of 13 residues. V lost 1 base and J lost 8, with 9 bases in between. Germline CDR1 reads SGHDT; CDR2 reads YYEEEE. CDR3 sequence reads: CASSLQSGEKLFF. The CDR3 DNA sequence: TGTGCCAGCAGCTTGCAATCGGGGGAAAAACTGTTTTTT.

This sequence joins TRBV10-3 and TRBJ1-5; possible D gene TRBD1, 6 bases. The CDR3 loop spans 15 amino acids. Trimming stripped 0 bases from V and 6 bases from J, with 12 bases between. Germline assignment: CDR1 ENHRY and CDR2 SYGVKD. The CDR3 sequence: CAISESRGAGQPQHF. CDR3 nucleotides: TGTGCCATCAGTGAGTCCCGGGGGGCTGGTCAGCCCCAGCATTTT.

The chain carries TRBV9 and TRBJ2-7, with 9 positions matching TRBD2. The length of the CDR3 is 13 residues. V shed 3 bases and J 6 bases; nucleotides not matched to a gene: 4. The germline V gene has CDR1 SGDLS and CDR2 YYNGEE. CDR3 in DNA: TGTGCCAGCAGCGGGACTAGCGACGGCGAGCAGTACTTC. This translates into CASSGTSDGEQYF.

The chain employs TRBV18 and TRBJ2-2; D is possibly TRBD1 (6 bases). This CDR3 has 15 amino acids. The V gene's germline CDR1 is KGHSH and CDR2 LQKENI. Trimming stripped 10 bases from V and 1 base from J, with 16 bases between. The CDR3 DNA reads TGTGCCACCCCAAAACAGACAGGGAACACCGGGGAGCTGTTTTTT. Its protein is CATPKQTGNTGELFF.

This clone was seen more than once but under ten times. The chain uses TRBV25-1 and TRBJ1-2; the match to TRBD1 covers 8 bases. This CDR3 is built from 15 residues. The germline V gene has CDR1 MGHDK and CDR2 SYGVNS. Trimming cost V 5 bases and J 5 bases; bases outside gene matches: 10. In nucleotides, the CDR3 is TGTGCCAGCAGTCCGGGGGGACAGGCGATTTATGGCTACACCTTC. Translating gives CASSPGGQAIYGYTF.

This clone has a single count. The rearrangement uses TRBV10-3 and TRBJ1-5; D is unresolved. Looked up from germline, CDR1 is ENHRY and CDR2 is SYGVKD. Trimming removed 0 bases from V and 0 bases from J, with 15 bases in between. The CDR3 is made up of 18 amino acids. This CDR3 is CAISESIVSPYSNQPQHF. The CDR3 coding sequence is TGTGCCATCAGTGAGTCGATAGTCTCGCCATATAGCAATCAGCCCCAGCATTTT.

In its sample, this clone was seen once. The chain recombines TRBV7-9 with TRBJ1-3; perhaps TRBD1 as D (5 bases). CDR3 length: 15 residues. Germline CDR1 is SEHNR and CDR2 is FQNEAQ (reference sequence). The V gene lost 4 bases and the J gene lost 0 bases, with 10 bases spanning the gap. Written as DNA, the CDR3 is TGTGCCAGCAGCTCGGACAAGGACTCTGGAAACACCATATATTTT. Protein sequence: CASSSDKDSGNTIYF.

The chain uses TRBV7-2 and TRBJ2-5; weak D call: TRBD2 (5 bases). The length of the CDR3 is 13 residues. With 4 bases removed from V and 7 bases from J, the gap between germline ends came to 13 bases. Germline V CDR1 and CDR2: SGHTA, FQGNSA. CDR3 coding DNA: TGTGCCAGCAGCTCCGGACCCCGGGGGACCCAGTACTTC. It encodes CASSSGPRGTQYF.

The chain combines TRBV7-4 with TRBJ1-5; 7 bases match TRBD1. Germline V gene lookup returns CDR1 SGHVT and CDR2 SQSDAQ. The CDR3 spans 15 residues. The trim removed 4 bases at V and 0 bases at J, leaving 3 bases unmatched. The CDR3 is CASSWDSNSNQPQHF. CDR3 sequence (DNA): TGTGCCAGCAGCTGGGACAGTAATAGCAATCAGCCCCAGCATTTT.

This clone was found once. The rearrangement links TRBV7-7 to TRBJ2-3, with D possibly TRBD1 on 7 matching bases. Germline CDR1 reads SSHAT; CDR2 reads FNYEAQ (reference sequence). This CDR3 region has 13 residues. CDR3 region: CASAGQSTDTQYF. DNA of the CDR3: TGTGCTAGCGCGGGACAGAGCACAGATACGCAGTATTTT.

This sequence joins TRBV5-5 and TRBJ2-7; maybe TRBD1 (5 bases). Trimming cost V 0 bases and J 0 bases, with 7 bases left between them. CDR1 is SGHKS and CDR2 is YYEKEE in the germline V gene (reference sequence). The CDR3 has 14 amino acids. CDR3 DNA: TGTGCCAGCAGCTTGGGTGGGGCCTCCTACGAGCAGTACTTC. This translates into CASSLGGASYEQYF.

This clone was counted once. The V call is TRBV18, the J call TRBJ1-5, with D possibly matching TRBD1 (6 bases). The CDR3 has 17 residues. Trimming took off 3 bases at V and 5 bases at J, with 20 bases between the two ends. Germline values: CDR1 KGHSH, CDR2 LQKENI. The CDR3 loop is CASSPGGGALEDQPQHF. The CDR3 nucleotides are TGTGCCAGCTCACCTGGGGGCGGCGCCCTGGAGGATCAGCCCCAGCATTTT.

This clone was seen repeatedly, ten times or more. J is TRBJ2-1 and V is TRBV4-1, with 7 bases matching TRBD2. This CDR3 region has 16 residues. Germline values: CDR1 MGHRA, CDR2 YSYEKL. Germline trimming cut 0 bases from V and 3 bases from J; bases unmatched to any gene: 5. The CDR3 sequence: CASSQDLGGNYNEQFF. The CDR3 DNA reads TGCGCCAGCAGCCAAGATCTGGGGGGGAACTACAATGAGCAGTTCTTC.

The V call is TRBV3-1 (or the pseudogene TRBV3-2), the J call TRBJ2-6, with 8 bases aligning to TRBD1. Germline trimming cut 4 bases from V and 2 bases from J; bases unmatched to any gene: 4. Germline CDR1 LGHDT, CDR2 YNNKEL (reference sequence). The CDR3 runs to 16 residues. CDR3: CASSRLQGAGANVLTF. The CDR3 nucleotides read TGTGCCAGCAGCCGCCTACAGGGGGCTGGGGCCAACGTCCTGACTTTC.

This clone showed up just once. The chain combines TRBV11-2 with TRBJ2-3; a possible D gene is TRBD1 (5 bases). CDR1 is SGHAT, CDR2 FQNNGV, per germline. Trimming cost V 0 bases and J 7 bases, with 11 bases left between them. The CDR3 length is 14 residues. The CDR3 nucleotides read TGTGCCAGCAGCTTAGATTATGACAGACATACGCAGTATTTT. This gives the protein CASSLDYDRHTQYF.

This rearrangement joins TRBV18 to TRBJ1-4; no clear D. Germline V gives CDR1 KGHSH, CDR2 LQKENI. The CDR3 is 15 amino acids. V lost 4 bases and J lost 7, with 16 bases in between. The chain's CDR3 is CASSRTREPSEKLFF. DNA for the CDR3: TGTGCCAGCTCACGTACGAGGGAGCCCTCTGAAAAACTGTTTTTT.

The chain carries TRBV7-2 and TRBJ2-5, with D tentatively TRBD2 (7 bases). CDR1 SGHTA and CDR2 FQGNSA come from the germline V gene. CDR3 length: 16 amino acids. The V gene lost 4 bases and the J gene lost 4 bases, with 19 bases spanning the gap. As DNA, the CDR3 is TGTGCCAGCAGCTCAACCCCATGGGGGGGCAGAGAGACCCAGTACTTC. Translating it yields CASSSTPWGGRETQYF. The entire variable domain, with the rest obtained from reference TRBV7-2 and TRBJ2-5, is as follows: GAGVSQSPSNKVTEKGKDVELRCDPISGHTALYWYRQSLGQGLEFLIYFQGNSAPDKSGLPSDRFSAERTGGSVSTLTIQRTQQEDSAVYLCASSSTPWGGRETQYFGPGTRLLVL.

The J gene is TRBJ2-7, the V gene TRBV19; TRBD1 matches at 10 bases. This CDR3 comprises 14 residues. J lost 7 bases, V lost 5 bases, and 8 bases had no gene match. Per the germline V gene, CDR1 is LNHDA and CDR2 is SQIVND (reference sequence). The CDR3 spells CASSPDRGQAEQYF. DNA of the CDR3: TGTGCCAGTAGTCCCGACAGGGGGCAAGCGGAGCAGTACTTC.

The gene calls are TRBV24-1 and TRBJ1-4; D unclear. Looked up from germline, CDR1 is KGHDR and CDR2 is SFDVKD. CDR3 length: 15 amino acids. Trimming shortened V by 2 bases and J by 0 bases, and 6 bases separated the two germline ends. The CDR3 DNA reads TGTGCCACCAGTGATTCGAGGGCAACTAATGAAAAACTGTTTTTT. Amino acids: CATSDSRATNEKLFF.

This clone was picked up one time. The chain carries TRBV27 and TRBJ2-1, with D perhaps matching TRBD1 (8 bases). The V end lost 5 bases, the J end lost 5 bases, and 19 bases lay between the germline ends. Germline values: CDR1 MNHEY, CDR2 SMNVEV (reference sequence). The CDR3 is 16 amino acids. The CDR3 region has the DNA TGTGCCAGCAGTGATACCGGGGGGACAGGTAACAATGAGCAGTTCTTC. Translating gives CASSDTGGTGNNEQFF.

This chain joins TRBV28 and TRBJ1-5, with a possible D match to TRBD1 (5 bases). The V and J ends lost 5 bases and 15 bases respectively, with 17 bases between them. From germline, CDR1 is MDHEN and CDR2 SYDVKM. CDR3 length equals 12 residues. The CDR3 region is CASSPIAGKGHF. CDR3 DNA sequence: TGTGCCAGCAGTCCGATTGCAGGGAAGGGGCATTTT. The whole variable domain, remainder taken from reference TRBV28 and TRBJ1-5, is DVKVTQSSRYLVKRTGEKVFLECVQDMDHENMFWYRQDPGLGLRLIYFSYDVKMKEKGDIPEGYSVSREKKERFSLILESASTNQTSMYLCASSPIAGKGHFGDGTRLSIL.